This TCR beta chain was found in a study of somatic mutations in cytotoxic T cells in rheumatoid arthritis. The method was immunoSEQ multiplex PCR; TCRdb's version includes in-frame clones alone and lacks a portion of them. The sample includes more than 9,000 clones, less than 80% seen only once; the top ten take 30% to 35%. Per the germline V gene, CDR1 is MNHEY and CDR2 is SMNVEV (reference sequence). The CDR3 has 15 amino acids. Trimming stripped 5 bases from V and 0 bases from J, with 12 bases between. This TCR was recovered from an adult with rheumatoid arthritis. Sequenced input: CD8+ T cells sorted from blood. This chain uses TRBV27 with TRBJ2-3; TRBD2 might be the D (6 bases). The CDR3 coding sequence is TGTGCCAGCAGTATCACTAGCCTTAGCACAGATACGCAGTATTTT. Amino acids: CASSITSLSTDTQYF.